The 21 T cell receptor beta chains below all came from one sample that was sequenced in a study of chemoradiotherapy in HPV16-positive cancers. Data came from immunoSEQ multiplex PCR; TCRdb stores just in-frame clones and leaves some out. The sample yields about 11,000 clones, roughly 70% seen once. The sample here was taken from a patient who underwent chemoradiotherapy. The receptors here all came from a human donor with HPV-associated anogenital cancer.

The rearrangement uses TRBV11-3 and TRBJ2-3; D may be TRBD1 or TRBD2 (5 bases each). This CDR3 is 15 amino acids long. The V end lost 5 bases, the J end lost 3 bases, and 15 bases lay between the germline ends. Germline loops: CDR1 SGHNT, CDR2 YENEEA. The CDR3 nucleotides read TGTGCCAGCAGCGCCGGGACGGTGGTAACAGATACGCAGTATTTT. It is translated as CASSAGTVVTDTQYF.

V gene TRBV21-1 combines with J gene TRBJ2-7; the D call of TRBD1 is as the table states it, not checked on the DNA. TRBV21-1 is listed as a pseudogene. The CDR3 spans 15 residues. CDR3 coding DNA: TGTGCCAGCAGCAAACGCCAGGGGGCCTCCTACGAGCAGTACTTC. It specifies CASSKRQGASYEQYF.

This clone was observed a few times. The chain uses TRBV4-1 and TRBJ2-3; 10 nucleotides agree with TRBD2. V lost 1 base and J lost 6; bases outside the gene matches: 4. The germline V gene has CDR1 MGHRA and CDR2 YSYEKL. This CDR3 is built from 15 residues. The CDR3 is CASSQVTTSGDTQYF. The CDR3 bases are TGCGCCAGCAGCCAAGTGACGACTAGCGGGGATACGCAGTATTTT.

The chain uses TRBV19 and TRBJ2-3, with 7 bases that match TRBD1. Losses at the gene ends were 1 base for V and 3 bases for J; bases not matched to a gene: 7. The germline V gene has CDR1 LNHDA and CDR2 SQIVND (reference sequence). The CDR3 is 16 residues long. CDR3 in DNA: TGTGCCAGTAGTATAGGACAGGGCCAGAGGACAGATACGCAGTATTTT. This gives the protein CASSIGQGQRTDTQYF.

This clone was counted between two and nine times. The chain combines TRBV13 with TRBJ2-1, with 7 bases identical to TRBD2. This CDR3 region has 15 residues. CDR1 PRHDT and CDR2 FYEKMQ come from the germline V gene (reference sequence). Unmatched junction bases numbered 5, after V lost 1 base and J lost 5 bases. The CDR3 here is CASSLASSGNNEQFF. As DNA, the CDR3 is TGTGCCAGCAGCTTAGCGTCTAGCGGAAACAATGAGCAGTTCTTC.

This clone has more than one count but fewer than ten. The gene calls are TRBV6-4 and TRBJ2-3, with 11 bases aligning to TRBD2. The CDR3 length is 13 residues. V was pared by 5 bases and J by 5 bases, with 0 bases of the junction left unmatched. Germline V gene data show CDR1 as MRHNA and CDR2 as SNTAGT. CDR3 region: CASSTSGRDTQYF. CDR3 nucleotides: TGTGCCAGCAGTACTAGCGGGAGAGATACGCAGTATTTT.

V gene TRBV30 combines with J gene TRBJ1-1; D not resolved. Germline loops: CDR1 GTSNPN, CDR2 SVGIG (reference sequence). The CDR3 has 13 amino acids. The germline V and J ends were trimmed by 4 bases and 0 bases, with 9 bases remaining between them. The CDR3, as DNA: TGTGCCTGGATCTTACACATGAACACTGAAGCTTTCTTT. Its translation: CAWILHMNTEAFF. Combining the CDR3 with reference TRBV30 and TRBJ1-1 gives the whole variable domain SQTIHQWPATLVQPVGSPLSLECTVEGTSNPNLYWYRQAAGRGLQLLFYSVGIGQISSEVPQNLSASRPQDRQFILSSKKLLLSDSGFYLCAWILHMNTEAFFGQGTRLTVV.

In DNA, the CDR3 is TGTGCCACCATAAGTACGCACAATGAGCAGTTCTTC. Protein product: CATISTHNEQFF. The genes are TRBV28 and TRBJ2-1, with unresolved D. Germline CDR1 is MDHEN and CDR2 is SYDVKM. The V gene lost 10 bases and the J gene lost 5 bases, with 12 bases spanning the gap. The CDR3 consists of 12 residues.

The V and J genes are TRBV2 and TRBJ2-6; 8 bases map to TRBD1. J lost 0 bases, V lost 7 bases, and 11 bases had no gene match. This CDR3 has 18 residues. CDR1 is SNHLY, CDR2 FYNNEI, per germline. This CDR3 reads CASTIQGASRSGANVLTF. CDR3 in DNA: TGTGCCAGCACAATCCAGGGGGCGTCCCGCTCTGGGGCCAACGTCCTGACTTTC.

The V and J genes are TRBV2 and TRBJ2-3; 12 nucleotides align to TRBD2. The germline V gene has CDR1 SNHLY and CDR2 FYNNEI. Trimming removed 5 bases from V and 1 base from J; junction bases left unmatched: 10. This CDR3 is 18 amino acids long. Here the CDR3 DNA reads TGTGCCAGCAGTCCTGGGACTAGCGGGCTATGGGGCACAGATACGCAGTATTTT. It yields the protein CASSPGTSGLWGTDTQYF. Drawing the rest from reference TRBV2 and TRBJ2-3, the complete variable domain is EPEVTQTPSHQVTQMGQEVILRCVPISNHLYFYWYRQILGQKVEFLVSFYNNEISEKSEIFDDQFSVERPDGSNFTLKIRSTKLEDSAMYFCASSPGTSGLWGTDTQYFGPGTRLTVL.

This chain joins TRBV15 and TRBJ2-4; TRBD1 matches 7 bases. The CDR3 contains 15 residues. Germline values: CDR1 LNHNV, CDR2 YYDKDF (reference sequence). The V segment lost 5 bases and the J segment 2 bases; nucleotides outside the gene matches: 6. CDR3 DNA: TGTGCCACCAGCGGGGGACAGTGGACCAAAAACATTCAGTACTTC. It codes for CATSGGQWTKNIQYF.

The rearrangement joins TRBV30 to TRBJ2-4, with unresolved D. This CDR3 spans 16 amino acids. The V and J ends lost 0 bases and 0 bases respectively, with 12 bases between them. Per the germline V gene, CDR1 is GTSNPN and CDR2 is SVGIG (reference sequence). CDR3 DNA: TGTGCCTGGAGTGTAAAGGGCTCCTTAGCCAAAAACATTCAGTACTTC. The encoded protein is CAWSVKGSLAKNIQYF.

The rearrangement uses TRBV18 and TRBJ2-7; D unclear. Germline values: CDR1 KGHSH, CDR2 LQKENI. The CDR3 has 13 amino acids. V lost 5 bases, J lost 5 bases, and 13 bases lay in between. DNA of the CDR3: TGTGCCAGCTCAACTAAACGCGGTAACGAGCAGTACTTC. Protein product: CASSTKRGNEQYF.

In its sample, this clone was seen once. V usage is TRBV29-1 and J usage is TRBJ1-1; possible D gene TRBD1, 5 bases. CDR3 length: 13 amino acids. The ends were cut back, 1 base at V and 5 bases at J, with 11 bases in the middle. The germline CDR1 and CDR2 sequences are SQVTM and ANQGSEA. CDR3: CSVEVREGTEAFF. CDR3 DNA: TGCAGCGTTGAAGTTAGGGAGGGGACTGAAGCTTTCTTT.

V and J are TRBV7-2 and TRBJ2-3; 11 bases fit TRBD1. The CDR3 extends over 15 amino acids. V lost 3 bases, J lost 6 bases, and 5 bases stayed unmatched. CDR1 and CDR2 from the germline V gene are SGHTA and FQGNSA. CDR3 DNA sequence: TGTGCCAGCAGCTTTTTAGGACAGGGGGCTGATACGCAGTATTTT. This gives the protein CASSFLGQGADTQYF.

The rearrangement links TRBV6-1 to TRBJ2-1; the D gene is possibly TRBD2 (6 bases). The CDR3 loop spans 16 amino acids. V lost 4 bases to trimming and J lost 0 bases, with 13 bases between them. Germline CDR1 reads MNHNS; CDR2 reads SASEGT. CDR3 coding DNA: TGTGCCAGCAGTGCGGCGGGGACCTCCTCCTACAATGAGCAGTTCTTC. It translates to CASSAAGTSSYNEQFF.

The chain carries TRBV6-6 and TRBJ1-2; 7 nucleotides match TRBD1. Trimming took 6 bases from V and 0 from J; bases not matched to a gene: 4. Germline V CDR1 and CDR2: MNHNY, SVGAGI (reference sequence). The CDR3 extends over 14 amino acids. The CDR3, as DNA: TGTGCCAGCAGCGGGGGGACAGCTAACTATGGCTACACCTTC. Translating gives CASSGGTANYGYTF.

Only a few counts were recorded for this clone. CDR3 in amino acids: CASSLLGQSGEQYF. The CDR3 nucleotides read TGTGCCAGCAGCCTATTGGGACAGTCGGGGGAGCAGTACTTC. The chain has TRBV7-9 and TRBJ2-7; 7 bases match TRBD1. CDR3 length equals 14 residues. The V and J ends lost 5 bases and 7 bases, in that order; junction bases with no gene match: 11. The V gene's germline CDR1 is SEHNR and CDR2 FQNEAQ (reference sequence).

V and J are TRBV7-2 and TRBJ2-3; 7 nucleotides match TRBD1. V dropped 5 bases and J dropped 4; count of bases not matched to a gene: 6. The CDR3 loop spans 14 amino acids. CDR1 SGHTA and CDR2 FQGNSA come from the germline V gene. The CDR3 DNA is TGTGCCAGCAGCCGACAGGGATTGTCAGATACGCAGTATTTT. The encoded protein is CASSRQGLSDTQYF.

The CDR3 is CASSLVSQVEYGYTF. The CDR3 region has the DNA TGCGCCAGCAGCTTGGTTAGTCAGGTTGAGTATGGCTACACCTTC. The chain has TRBV5-1 and TRBJ1-2, with D unresolved. V was pared by 0 bases and J by 5 bases, with 14 bases between. CDR3 length equals 15 residues. The germline V gene has CDR1 SGHRS and CDR2 YFSETQ.

This sequence joins TRBV19 and TRBJ2-1; D call uncertain. V lost 10 bases to trimming and J lost 4 bases, with 8 bases between them. Germline lookup yields CDR1 LNHDA and CDR2 SQIVND (reference sequence). The CDR3 is 11 residues long. CDR3 in amino acids: CATTDYNEQFF. The CDR3 DNA sequence: TGTGCCACGACGGATTACAATGAGCAGTTCTTC.